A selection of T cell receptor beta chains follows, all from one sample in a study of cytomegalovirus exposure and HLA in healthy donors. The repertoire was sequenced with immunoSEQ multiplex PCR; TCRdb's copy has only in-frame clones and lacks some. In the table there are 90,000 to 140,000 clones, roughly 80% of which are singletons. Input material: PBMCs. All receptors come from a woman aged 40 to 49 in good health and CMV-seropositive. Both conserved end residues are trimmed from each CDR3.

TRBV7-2	ASSLGADRYEQY
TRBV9	ASSGAGTDTQY
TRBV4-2	ASSSGTPNEKLF
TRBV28	ASSLPGGGRSSYEQY
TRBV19	ASSTQGQGANYGYT
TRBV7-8	ASSLLGADTGELF
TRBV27	ASRARSRTYEQY
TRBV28	ASRYRGPGTEAF
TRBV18	ASSPLAGGNNEQF
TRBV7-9	ASSGREAGTEAF
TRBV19	ASSRTISNQPQH
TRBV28	ASSTPGQGVLTQY
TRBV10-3	AISLQGTDTQY
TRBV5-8	ASSLDSSTDTQY
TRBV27	ASSPQWGGEQY
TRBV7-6	ASSTGGARTEAF
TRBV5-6	ASSLGGWRGNTEAF
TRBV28	ASSLLGGGLAGVVSYEQY
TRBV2	ASSVNSGRAGETQY
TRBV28	ASRGGGEYEQY
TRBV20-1	SARRSLAF
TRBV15	ATSLLGAFGEQY
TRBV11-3	ASSPRPWQENYEQY
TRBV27	ASRGAGLNQPQH
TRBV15	ATSREGRGWYEQY
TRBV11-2	ASSLIGRLNEQF
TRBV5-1	ASSQGQGALTDTQY
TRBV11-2	ASSMDRTTGNTIY
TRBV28	ASRNQEFSYNEQF
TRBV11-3	ASSPNRTGGDPYNEQF
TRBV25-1	ASGQGGGELF
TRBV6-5	ASKIDRGYEQY
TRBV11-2	ASSLNRGRRGYT
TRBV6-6	ASSYSKGGAQPQH
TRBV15	ATSSHGDYGYT
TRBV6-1	ASRLPGTNTGELF
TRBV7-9	SAGAYGYT
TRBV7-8	ASSLTGGDRSPLH
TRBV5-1	ASSFWGGEAF
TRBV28	ASSLRFRQGREQY
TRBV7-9	ASSFSGYEQY
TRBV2	ASRSGQDRFQETQY